A selection of T cell receptor beta chains follows, all from one sample in a study of blood T cells in healthy people across ages. TCRdb processed the 5' RACE reads anew with MiXCR; each CDR3 protein has one entry. The table has about 1,400,000 distinct CDR3 sequences, approximately 59% seen once; the top ten hold 5% to 7%. Sequenced: blood. The receptors originated from a man aged 18 to 29 in good health. CDR3s include the opening cysteine and the closing phenylalanine or tryptophan. A D gene is named only where the DNA matches it firmly. Clone size is not always given. Where it is, it says once, few, many or a class for expanded clones.

clone_size	v_call	d_call	j_call	cdr3_nt	cdr3_aa
.	TRBV29-1	.	TRBJ1-2	TGCAGCGTGAACCTGGCCGACCAGCCCTATGGCTACACCTTC	CSVNLADQPYGYTF
.	TRBV9	.	TRBJ2-3	TGTGCCAGCAGCCCAGGTGGGACACCGCTGGATACGCAGTATTTT	CASSPGGTPLDTQYF
.	TRBV6-5	TRBD1	TRBJ1-2	TGTGCCAGCTTTTGGACAGGGGGGAAGGGCTATGGCTACACCTTC	CASFWTGGKGYGYTF
.	TRBV9	.	TRBJ2-7	TGCGCCAGCAGCGTAGGGGACCCTTCTGACGAGCAGTACTTC	CASSVGDPSDEQYF
once	TRBV13	.	TRBJ2-6	TGTGCCAGCAGCTTAGGCCGGGGTAGCTCTGGGGCCAACGTCCTGACTTTC	CASSLGRGSSGANVLTF
.	TRBV15	.	TRBJ2-7	TGTGCCACCAGCAGAGAAATCGGCGCGGCCGACGAGCAGTACTTC	CATSREIGAADEQYF
.	TRBV6-6	.	TRBJ2-7	TGTGCCAGCAATCGACAGGATAGCTCCTACGAGCAGTACTTC	CASNRQDSSYEQYF
.	TRBV20-1	TRBD1	TRBJ1-2	TGCAGTACCACAAGCGGTACAGGGGGCATCTATGGCTACACCTTC	CSTTSGTGGIYGYTF
.	TRBV3-1	.	TRBJ1-1	TGTGCCAGCAGCCCCGGGGTCACCGTGAACACTGAAGCTTTCTTT	CASSPGVTVNTEAFF
.	TRBV12-3/TRBV12-4	.	TRBJ2-5	TGTGCCAGCAGTTCCGCAGCGAGTGGTTTTCGAGAGACCCAGTACTTC	CASSSAASGFRETQYF
.	TRBV2	TRBD1	TRBJ1-1	TGTGCCAGCATTATCGAAAACAGGGGATGGGGCACTGAAGCTTTCTTT	CASIIENRGWGTEAFF
few	TRBV12-3/TRBV12-4	.	TRBJ2-3	TGTGCCAGCAGTTTTCCCTCCGGGGGTAGCACAGATACGCAGTATTTT	CASSFPSGGSTDTQYF
.	TRBV29-1	TRBD1	TRBJ2-5	TGCAGCGTTTGGACCGGGACAGGGGAAAAGACCCAGTACTTC	CSVWTGTGEKTQYF
.	TRBV19	.	TRBJ2-5	TGTGCCAGTAGTATTATAGCGACTGAGACCCAGTACTTC	CASSIIATETQYF
few	TRBV6-2/TRBV6-3	.	TRBJ2-7	TGTGCCAGCAATTGGGGGCCCGGATACGAGCAGTACTTC	CASNWGPGYEQYF